A single sample gave rise to the 24 T cell receptor beta chains below, sequenced in a study of blood T cell repertoires in COVID-19 (dated by TCRdb to about 2020). Libraries were made using the immunoSEQ multiplex PCR assay. Here the immuneACCESS table is served through TCRdb, limited to in-frame sequences with V and J called. Missing clones are a known gap in these copies; in checked studies unresolved V genes cover under half, and the rest lacks a known reason. This sample has approximately 140,000 clones in its table, and less than 90% of those were observed once. Together, the top ten hold around 9.5% of the sample. Sequencing used peripheral blood. All receptors come from a man aged 30 to 39 with COVID-19, enrolled during active disease.

This clone has more than one count but fewer than ten. The CDR3 DNA reads TGTGCCAGTAGTATAGGAGGAGACAGAAGGCAGCCCCAGCATTTT. Its translation: CASSIGGDRRQPQHF. V is TRBV19 and J is TRBJ1-5; D is possibly TRBD1 (5 bases). V lost 1 base and J lost 7, with 14 bases in between. Germline V gives CDR1 LNHDA, CDR2 SQIVND (reference sequence). CDR3 size: 15 residues.

The chain employs TRBV28 and TRBJ1-2, with D hard to call. V shed 4 bases and J shed 8 bases, with 26 bases lying between them. From germline, CDR1 is MDHEN and CDR2 SYDVKM. The CDR3 extends over 17 amino acids. The CDR3 nucleotides read TGTGCCAGCAGTTCACCGGGTTCGGGAGTTGCGCCGTGGGGCTACACCTTC. It encodes CASSSPGSGVAPWGYTF.

This clone appeared once. This chain connects TRBV3-1 (or the pseudogene TRBV3-2) to TRBJ1-2; TRBD1 agrees at 9 bases. Germline assignment: CDR1 LGHDT and CDR2 YNNKEL (reference sequence). The V and J ends lost 4 bases and 2 bases, in that order; junction bases with no gene match: 5. CDR3 size: 15 residues. For the CDR3, the DNA is TGTGCCAGCAGCCTAGAGGGACAGGGCAACTATGGCTACACCTTC. Its translation: CASSLEGQGNYGYTF.

The chain couples TRBV7-9 to TRBJ2-3, with TRBD1 as a possible D gene (5 bases). CDR1 is SEHNR, CDR2 FQNEAQ, per germline (reference sequence). The CDR3 length is 13 residues. V lost 5 bases and J lost 5, with 11 bases in between. The CDR3 DNA sequence: TGTGCCAGCAGCCTGGGGCCCCAAGATACGCAGTATTTT. Its protein is CASSLGPQDTQYF.

The chain recombines TRBV4-1 with TRBJ2-7; 9 nucleotides match TRBD1. The germline gives CDR1 MGHRA, CDR2 YSYEKL. V shed 1 base and J 6 bases; nucleotides not matched to a gene: 7. The CDR3 consists of 15 residues. The CDR3 DNA follows: TGCGCCAGCAGCCAAGGTTCAGGACAGGGGATCGAGCAGTACTTC. Residues: CASSQGSGQGIEQYF.

This chain links TRBV19 with TRBJ2-7; D remains unclear. The CDR3 is 15 residues long. V gave up 1 base and J gave up 0 bases, with 10 bases separating them. In germline, CDR1 is LNHDA, CDR2 SQIVND (reference sequence). CDR3 coding DNA: TGTGCCAGTAGTATAGTCCTGACTGACTCCTACGAGCAGTACTTC. Amino acid sequence: CASSIVLTDSYEQYF. Looking up the rest from reference TRBV19 and TRBJ2-7 gives the full variable domain: DGGITQSPKYLFRKEGQNVTLSCEQNLNHDAMYWYRQDPGQGLRLIYYSQIVNDFQKGDIAEGYSVSREKKESFPLTVTSAQKNPTAFYLCASSIVLTDSYEQYFGPGTRLTVT.

This rearrangement joins TRBV9 to TRBJ2-2; D is undetermined. V gave up 0 bases and J gave up 0 bases, with 9 bases separating them. The CDR3 length is 16 residues. Germline loops: CDR1 SGDLS, CDR2 YYNGEE. Written as DNA, the CDR3 is TGTGCCAGCAGCGTAGGTCAGCGCGCGAACACCGGGGAGCTGTTTTTT. As protein: CASSVGQRANTGELFF.

This chain connects TRBV2 to TRBJ1-4; D ambiguous. Per the germline V gene, CDR1 is SNHLY and CDR2 is FYNNEI. Deletions cut 7 bases from V and 8 bases from J, with 17 bases between. This CDR3 comprises 14 residues. The CDR3 nucleotides read TGTGCCAGCAACCGTAATAAGGGCGGGGAAAAACTGTTTTTT. This gives the protein CASNRNKGGEKLFF.

The V gene is TRBV10-3, the J gene TRBJ2-2, with a tentative D call TRBD2 (6 bases). CDR1 and CDR2 from the germline V gene are ENHRY and SYGVKD. V was clipped by 4 bases and J by 0 bases, with 15 bases between them. CDR3 length: 17 residues. The DNA of the CDR3 is TGTGCCATCAGTGGCTCCACGGGAGTAGCGAACACCGGGGAGCTGTTTTTT. Its protein product is CAISGSTGVANTGELFF.

This chain joins TRBV5-1 and TRBJ2-7, with D perhaps matching TRBD1 (6 bases). Germline CDR1 SGHRS, CDR2 YFSETQ. The V end was cut by 0 bases, the J end by 3 bases, with 13 bases between. The CDR3 length is 15 residues. CDR3 sequence reads: CASSLAPGDDYEQYF. The CDR3 DNA reads as TGCGCCAGCAGCTTGGCGCCAGGGGACGACTACGAGCAGTACTTC. Looking up the rest from reference TRBV5-1 and TRBJ2-7 gives the full variable domain: KAGVTQTPRYLIKTRGQQVTLSCSPISGHRSVSWYQQTPGQGLQFLFEYFSETQRNKGNFPGRFSGRQFSNSRSEMNVSTLELGDSALYLCASSLAPGDDYEQYFGPGTRLTVT.

The rearrangement joins TRBV2 to TRBJ1-2; no reliable D call. Trimming left V 0 bases short and J 8 bases short, with 10 bases between. The CDR3 totals 13 residues. Per the germline V gene, CDR1 is SNHLY and CDR2 is FYNNEI. CDR3 nucleotide sequence: TGTGCCAGCAGTGAAGCCCGTGCGAGGGGCTACACCTTC. The encoded protein is CASSEARARGYTF.

The chain links TRBV4-2 to TRBJ2-1; 10 bases align to TRBD1. CDR1 and CDR2 (germline): LGHNA, YNFKEQ. This CDR3 spans 16 amino acids. Losses at the gene ends were 3 bases for V and 5 bases for J; bases not matched to a gene: 7. The CDR3 DNA follows: TGTGCCAGCAGCCAGCACGCCGGGACAGGGGACAATGAGCAGTTCTTC. Protein sequence: CASSQHAGTGDNEQFF.

The count of this clone is one. The J gene is TRBJ2-6, the V gene TRBV12-2; the table calls TRBD2, which could not be checked here. TRBV12-2 is a pseudogene locus. CDR3 length equals 18 residues. CDR3 DNA sequence: TGTGCAAGTCGGCCCCTAGCGGTTCTTATCTCTGGGGCCAACGTCCTGACTTTC. It encodes CASRPLAVLISGANVLTF.

The chain is built from TRBV20-1 and TRBJ2-7, with 10 nucleotides matching TRBD2. The germline V gene has CDR1 DFQATT and CDR2 SNEGSKA (reference sequence). Unmatched junction bases numbered 12, after V lost 3 bases and J lost 7 bases. The CDR3 contains 15 residues. The CDR3, as DNA: TGCAGTGCTAGTATCTCCTCTAGCGGGAGTGGGGAGCAGTACTTC. It yields the protein CSASISSSGSGEQYF.

This chain uses TRBV9 with TRBJ2-2; D remains unclear. The CDR3 is 12 residues long. The V and J ends lost 0 bases and 6 bases respectively, with 3 bases between them. The V gene's germline CDR1 is SGDLS and CDR2 YYNGEE. DNA for the CDR3: TGTGCCAGCAGCGTAGTAGCCGGGGAGCTGTTTTTT. As protein: CASSVVAGELFF.

The table lists this clone with a count of one. The CDR3 sequence: CASTPRGSSSSGANVLTF. DNA of the CDR3: TGTGCCAGTACCCCACGGGGATCCTCTAGCTCTGGGGCCAACGTCCTGACTTTC. The chain uses TRBV19 and TRBJ2-6; TRBD2 might be the D (5 bases). The CDR3 runs 18 residues. The germline V gene has CDR1 LNHDA and CDR2 SQIVND (reference sequence). Trimming shortened V by 7 bases and J by 0 bases, and 19 bases separated the two germline ends.

The chain is built from TRBV9 and TRBJ2-7; 10 bases are shared with TRBD2. The germline V gene encodes CDR1 SGDLS and CDR2 YYNGEE. J was trimmed by 9 bases and V by 3 bases; bases with no gene match: 12. This CDR3 region has 15 residues. CDR3 in amino acids: CASSAGTSDGDGQYF. CDR3 coding DNA: TGTGCCAGCAGCGCTGGGACTAGCGACGGAGACGGGCAGTACTTC.

In its sample, this clone was seen once. This chain connects TRBV14 to TRBJ1-2; 11 bases are a match to TRBD1. The V gene's germline CDR1 is SGHDN and CDR2 FVKESK. The trim removed 4 bases at V and 7 bases at J, leaving 5 bases unmatched. This CDR3 is 14 amino acids long. The CDR3 DNA reads as TGTGCCAGCAGCCCGGGGACAGGGGGTTCTGGCTACACCTTC. Translation gives CASSPGTGGSGYTF.

J is TRBJ1-1 and V is TRBV10-3; 9 bases are a match to TRBD1. With V trimmed by 3 bases and J by 1 base, 9 bases remained unmatched. Germline lookup yields CDR1 ENHRY and CDR2 SYGVKD. There are 17 residues in the CDR3. For the CDR3, the DNA is TGTGCCATCAGTGATACGGACAGGGGCGCGTCGAACACTGAAGCTTTCTTT. It encodes CAISDTDRGASNTEAFF.

The chain has TRBV27 and TRBJ1-2; 10 nucleotides match TRBD1. Germline-derived CDR1 and CDR2 are MNHEY and SMNVEV (reference sequence). J lost 4 bases, V lost 6 bases, and 5 bases had no gene match. CDR3 size: 14 residues. CDR3: CASRPGTGVYGYTF. The CDR3 DNA is TGTGCCAGCAGGCCCGGGACAGGGGTCTATGGCTACACCTTC.

The genes are TRBV2 and TRBJ2-7; 9 bases line up with TRBD2. The germline CDR1 and CDR2 sequences are SNHLY and FYNNEI. Trimming at V came to 1 base and at J to 3 bases, leaving 4 bases not matched to a gene. This CDR3 has 15 amino acids. The CDR3 DNA reads as TGTGCCAGCAGTGAAGTGCGGGAGGGCCGCTACGAGCAGTACTTC. Its translation is CASSEVREGRYEQYF.

This clone is a singleton in its sample. This chain joins TRBV15 and TRBJ1-4; 10 nucleotides agree with TRBD1. With 4 bases clipped from V and 6 bases from J, the junction kept 5 bases outside the gene matches. The CDR3 is 15 amino acids. CDR1 is LNHNV, CDR2 YYDKDF, per germline (reference sequence). CDR3 in DNA: TGTGCCACCAGCATCATCGGACAGGGGGATGAAAAACTGTTTTTT. It yields the protein CATSIIGQGDEKLFF.

The chain recombines TRBV3-1 (or the pseudogene TRBV3-2) with TRBJ1-2; no clear D. The V end was cut by 2 bases, the J end by 3 bases, with 4 bases between. This CDR3 is built from 12 residues. Germline-derived CDR1 and CDR2 are LGHDT and YNNKEL (reference sequence). CDR3 in amino acids: CASSQPDYGYTF. CDR3 DNA: TGTGCCAGCAGCCAACCAGACTATGGCTACACCTTC.

This chain joins TRBV20-1 and TRBJ2-7; a possible D gene is TRBD2 (5 bases). Deletions cut 2 bases from V and 6 bases from J, with 8 bases between. Germline V gene sequence: CDR1 DFQATT, CDR2 SNEGSKA (reference sequence). This CDR3 contains 11 residues. The DNA for the CDR3 is TGCAGTGCTAGACTAGCACCCGAGCAGTACTTC. Translated: CSARLAPEQYF.